Listed here are 28 T cell receptor beta chains from one sample, sequenced in a study of blood T cell repertoires in COVID-19. The repertoire was sequenced with immunoSEQ multiplex PCR; TCRdb's copy has only in-frame clones and lacks some. The sample yields 250,000 to 300,000 clones, roughly 91% seen once. The sample consisted of PBMCs or T cells enriched from blood (not recorded which). The receptors stem from a woman aged 55-69 years in a cohort exposed to, infected with or recovered from COVID-19 (not recorded which).

The V and J genes are TRBV5-1 and TRBJ2-5, with a weak D call TRBD2 (6 bases). With 4 bases removed from V and 5 bases from J, the gap between germline ends came to 18 bases. Germline V gene sequence: CDR1 SGHRS, CDR2 YFSETQ. This CDR3 has 15 amino acids. The CDR3: CASSQGTGVYETQYF. CDR3 DNA sequence: TGCGCCAGCAGCCAGGGCACGGGAGTATATGAGACCCAGTACTTC.

The rearrangement uses TRBV29-1 and TRBJ2-5, with 10 nucleotides matching TRBD1. CDR1 and CDR2 (germline): SQVTM, ANQGSEA. The V gene end was trimmed by 8 bases and the J gene end by 4 bases; junction bases not matched to a gene: 13. The CDR3 covers 15 residues. The CDR3 DNA reads as TGCAGCTTAAGTCCCGGGACAGGGGCGGGAGAGACCCAGTACTTC. This sequence encodes CSLSPGTGAGETQYF. The complete variable domain, with remaining parts taken from reference TRBV29-1 and TRBJ2-5, reads SAVISQKPSRDICQRGTSLTIQCQVDSQVTMMFWYRQQPGQSLTLIATANQGSEATYESGFVIDKFPISRPNLTFSTLTVSNMSPEDSSIYLCSLSPGTGAGETQYFGPGTRLLVL.

The chain uses TRBV7-8 and TRBJ1-2; possibly TRBD1 for D (5 bases). The CDR3 spans 16 residues. Germline V gives CDR1 SGHVS, CDR2 FQNEAQ. The ends were cut back, 5 bases at V and 0 bases at J, with 16 bases in the middle. The CDR3 loop reads CASSPSGTLANYGYTF. The CDR3 DNA reads TGTGCCAGCAGCCCAAGCGGGACGTTAGCTAACTATGGCTACACCTTC.

The V and J genes are TRBV25-1 and TRBJ1-1; TRBD1 aligns across 8 bases. After removal of 4 bases from V and 11 bases from J, the junction contained 9 bases not matched to a gene. This CDR3 comprises 13 residues. CDR1 is MGHDK, CDR2 SYGVNS, per germline. CDR3 nucleotide sequence: TGTGCCAGCAGTGTGGGACAGGCCAGCGACGCTTTCTTT. Its translation: CASSVGQASDAFF.

CDR3 in amino acids: CASSQDRSTNEKLFF. In nucleotides, the CDR3 is TGTGCCAGCTCACAGGACAGGTCGACTAATGAAAAACTGTTTTTT. This rearrangement joins TRBV18 to TRBJ1-4; 7 bases line up with TRBD1. V gave up 4 bases and J gave up 2 bases; unmatched junction bases: 4. CDR1 KGHSH and CDR2 LQKENI come from the germline V gene. This CDR3 has 15 residues. The full variable domain, completed using reference TRBV18 and TRBJ1-4, is NAGVMQNPRHLVRRRGQEARLRCSPMKGHSHVYWYRQLPEEGLKFMVYLQKENIIDESGMPKERFSAEFPKEGPSILRIQQVVRGDSAAYFCASSQDRSTNEKLFFGSGTQLSVL.

The chain joins TRBV7-8 to TRBJ2-1; D possibly corresponds to TRBD2 (6 bases). V dropped 5 bases and J dropped 4 bases, with 15 bases sitting between them. CDR1 and CDR2 from the germline V gene are SGHVS and FQNEAQ. The CDR3 sequence is 15 residues long. CDR3: CASSAGTPEYNEQFF. CDR3 coding DNA: TGTGCCAGCAGCGCCGGGACTCCAGAGTACAATGAGCAGTTCTTC.

This clone appeared once. The J gene is TRBJ2-7, the V gene TRBV6-5, with a tentative D call TRBD2 (6 bases). The germline V and J ends were trimmed by 8 bases and 4 bases, with 15 bases remaining between them. CDR3 length: 13 amino acids. Germline CDR1 reads MNHEY; CDR2 reads SVGAGI. As DNA, the CDR3 is TGTGCCAGCGGGAGGACAAATTCTTACGAGCAGTACTTC. Its translation: CASGRTNSYEQYF.

The chain has TRBV2 and TRBJ1-4, with D unclear. Trimming stripped 8 bases from V and 1 base from J, with 11 bases between. Germline values: CDR1 SNHLY, CDR2 FYNNEI. This CDR3 is built from 14 residues. The CDR3 region has the DNA TGTGCCAGCGGGCAGGCTCTAACTAATGAAAAACTGTTTTTT. Encoded protein: CASGQALTNEKLFF. The full variable domain, in which reference TRBV2 and TRBJ1-4 provide the parts outside the CDR3, is EPEVTQTPSHQVTQMGQEVILRCVPISNHLYFYWYRQILGQKVEFLVSFYNNEISEKSEIFDDQFSVERPDGSNFTLKIRSTKLEDSAMYFCASGQALTNEKLFFGSGTQLSVL.

This rearrangement joins TRBV24-1 to TRBJ2-5; a weak D match, TRBD2 (6 bases). Trimming took off 5 bases at V and 2 bases at J, with 14 bases between the two ends. The length of the CDR3 is 15 residues. CDR1 KGHDR and CDR2 SFDVKD come from the germline V gene. CDR3 in amino acids: CATSVHGSDQETQYF. CDR3 nucleotide sequence: TGTGCCACCAGTGTCCACGGGAGTGATCAAGAGACCCAGTACTTC.

V usage is TRBV27 and J usage is TRBJ2-7; D gene ambiguous. This CDR3 is built from 9 residues. V lost 10 bases to trimming and J lost 4 bases, with 5 bases between them. Germline-derived CDR1 and CDR2 are MNHEY and SMNVEV (reference sequence). CDR3 nucleotide sequence: TGTGCCACCTTATACGAGCAGTACTTC. It codes for CATLYEQYF.

This rearrangement joins TRBV6-5 to TRBJ2-1; 9 bases match TRBD2. With V trimmed by 3 bases and J by 9 bases, 9 bases remained unmatched. The germline V gene has CDR1 MNHEY and CDR2 SVGAGI. The CDR3 runs 15 residues. The CDR3 coding sequence is TGTGCCAGCAGTTATCGGCTAGCGGGGTCAGGTGAGCAGTTCTTC. This gives the protein CASSYRLAGSGEQFF.

In DNA form, the CDR3 reads TGTGCCAGCACCTTACCGGGGTCCTTTTTTAACTATGGCTACACCTTC. It specifies CASTLPGSFFNYGYTF. The J gene is TRBJ1-2, the V gene TRBV28, with D unresolved. Germline CDR1 reads MDHEN; CDR2 reads SYDVKM. V was shortened by 7 bases and J by 1 base, with 19 bases between the two germline ends. The CDR3 has 16 residues.

The chain links TRBV19 to TRBJ1-5; no definite D call. The CDR3 sequence is 14 residues long. Germline loops: CDR1 LNHDA, CDR2 SQIVND (reference sequence). Deletions cut 11 bases from V and 6 bases from J, with 20 bases between. DNA for the CDR3: TGTGCCCCCCAAGCTCCAACCCTGTGTCAGCCCCAGCATTTT. Translated: CAPQAPTLCQPQHF.

The chain couples TRBV9 to TRBJ1-2, with TRBD1 identical over 10 bases. From germline, CDR1 is SGDLS and CDR2 YYNGEE. The ends lost 4 bases at V and 3 bases at J; junction bases unmatched: 6. This CDR3 is 15 amino acids long. The CDR3 nucleotides are TGTGCCAGCAGCCTGAAGGGGACAGGGGACTATGGCTACACCTTC. This sequence encodes CASSLKGTGDYGYTF.

This chain links TRBV5-1 with TRBJ1-1; D not certain. Between the trimmed V and J ends, which lost 4 bases and 2 bases, there was a span of 12 bases. Germline V gene lookup returns CDR1 SGHRS and CDR2 YFSETQ. CDR3 length: 14 amino acids. For the CDR3, the DNA is TGCGCCAGCAGCAGGGAAGGACTAAACACTGAAGCTTTCTTT. Amino acids: CASSREGLNTEAFF.

The chain is built from TRBV6-5 and TRBJ2-7; the match to TRBD2 covers 12 bases. Germline V gene data show CDR1 as MNHEY and CDR2 as SVGAGI. The CDR3 extends over 15 amino acids. V was pared by 6 bases and J by 1 base, with 4 bases of the junction left unmatched. CDR3 in DNA: TGTGCCAGCAGCTTGACTAGCGGGAGATCCTACGAGCAGTACTTC. Amino acid sequence: CASSLTSGRSYEQYF.

The V gene is TRBV3-1 (or the pseudogene TRBV3-2), the J gene TRBJ1-2; 9 nucleotides line up with TRBD1. The CDR3 covers 18 residues. From germline, CDR1 is LGHDT and CDR2 YNNKEL (reference sequence). Losses at the gene ends were 1 base for V and 4 bases for J; bases not matched to a gene: 13. The CDR3 reads CASSQAWNRGRRGYGYTF. Here the CDR3 DNA reads TGTGCCAGCAGCCAAGCCTGGAACAGGGGGCGAAGAGGCTATGGCTACACCTTC.

This chain joins TRBV6-1 and TRBJ1-5, with 8 bases that match TRBD1. The CDR3 spans 15 residues. V lost 3 bases and J lost 4; bases outside the gene matches: 5. Germline CDR1 MNHNS, CDR2 SASEGT. CDR3 sequence reads: CASSESDRVNQPQHF. CDR3 nucleotide sequence: TGTGCCAGCAGTGAGTCGGACAGGGTTAATCAGCCCCAGCATTTT.

The chain recombines TRBV19 with TRBJ2-7, with 10 bases lining up with TRBD1. The CDR3 is made up of 16 amino acids. Germline assignment: CDR1 LNHDA and CDR2 SQIVND (reference sequence). V was pared by 4 bases and J by 5 bases, with 11 bases of the junction left unmatched. CDR3 residues: CASSNAGRDRGHEQYF. Here the CDR3 DNA reads TGTGCCAGTAGTAATGCAGGGCGGGACAGGGGCCACGAGCAGTACTTC.

The CDR3 DNA is TGTGCCACCAGTGCCGGGACAGGAGGGTATGGCTACACCTTC. Encoded protein: CATSAGTGGYGYTF. The genes are TRBV24-1 and TRBJ1-2; TRBD1 aligns across 8 bases. The CDR3 loop spans 14 amino acids. Germline loops: CDR1 KGHDR, CDR2 SFDVKD. Unmatched junction bases numbered 6, after V lost 5 bases and J lost 5 bases.

This chain uses TRBV19 with TRBJ2-5; D uncertain. The CDR3 sequence is 14 residues long. CDR1 is LNHDA, CDR2 SQIVND, per germline (reference sequence). V was clipped by 5 bases and J by 5 bases, with 15 bases between them. The CDR3 spells CASSATGEQETQYF. The CDR3, as DNA: TGTGCCAGTAGTGCGACTGGAGAGCAGGAGACCCAGTACTTC.

This chain uses TRBV21-1 with TRBJ2-5; no check of the table's D call, TRBD1, against the DNA was made. TRBV21-1 is a pseudogene. The CDR3 runs to 12 residues. CDR3 coding DNA: TGTGCCAGCATCCCAAGGGGAGAGACCCAGTACTTC. It translates to CASIPRGETQYF.

V and J are TRBV28 and TRBJ1-6; D is unresolved. This CDR3 has 13 residues. Trimming shortened V by 7 bases and J by 10 bases, and 14 bases separated the two germline ends. Germline CDR1 MDHEN, CDR2 SYDVKM. As DNA, the CDR3 is TGTGCCAGCAAAGAAAGAGCAAACTCACCCCTCCACTTT. This gives the protein CASKERANSPLHF.

This chain joins TRBV18 and TRBJ1-5; 8 bases line up with TRBD1. Per the germline V gene, CDR1 is KGHSH and CDR2 is LQKENI. This CDR3 is 15 amino acids long. V was pared by 3 bases and J by 2 bases, with 3 bases of the junction left unmatched. The CDR3 protein is CASSPQGAGNQPQHF. In DNA, the CDR3 is TGTGCCAGCTCACCGCAGGGGGCGGGCAATCAGCCCCAGCATTTT.

The chain employs TRBV27 and TRBJ2-7; TRBD1 aligns across 8 bases. Germline CDR1 reads MNHEY; CDR2 reads SMNVEV (reference sequence). Unmatched junction bases numbered 10, after V lost 5 bases and J lost 4 bases. The CDR3 contains 15 residues. The CDR3 DNA sequence: TGTGCCAGCAGTCTCACAGGGGGTCCTTTATACGAGCAGTACTTC. This codes for CASSLTGGPLYEQYF.

This clone was found once. The V call is TRBV6-4, the J call TRBJ2-7; 10 bases are a match to TRBD1. V shed 9 bases, J shed 0 bases, and the junction held 5 bases outside the gene matches. The germline V gene has CDR1 MRHNA and CDR2 SNTAGT. The length of the CDR3 is 14 residues. Here the CDR3 reads CARGRDRGSYEQYF. As DNA, the CDR3 is TGTGCCAGAGGCCGGGACAGGGGCTCCTACGAGCAGTACTTC.

The CDR3 region has the DNA TGTGCCAGCAGCCAAGCGGGAGGCATCCAAGAGACCCAGTACTTC. Protein product: CASSQAGGIQETQYF. V usage is TRBV14 and J usage is TRBJ2-5; 7 bases fit TRBD2. Germline loops: CDR1 SGHDN, CDR2 FVKESK. The CDR3 covers 15 residues. With 1 base clipped from V and 1 base from J, the junction kept 3 bases outside the gene matches.

The chain has TRBV2 and TRBJ1-3; D might be TRBD1 (6 bases). This CDR3 has 16 residues. The germline V and J ends were trimmed by 6 bases and 0 bases, with 15 bases remaining between them. The germline CDR1 and CDR2 sequences are SNHLY and FYNNEI. The CDR3 nucleotides are TGTGCCAGCAGACAGGGTGAAATTGGCTCTGGAAACACCATATATTTT. Protein sequence: CASRQGEIGSGNTIYF.